A single sample gave rise to the 17 T cell receptor beta chains below, sequenced in a study of CD8 T cells in Susac syndrome. Random hexamers were used to reverse transcribe roughly 0.5 to 1 ug of RNA. TCRdb re-derived calls from the immunoSEQ multiplex PCR reads in MiXCR, one entry per CDR3 protein. The sample shows about 280,000 distinct CDR3 sequences, approximately 85% of them seen only once. What was sequenced was CD8+ T cells from PBMCs. These receptors were collected from a human donor with multiple sclerosis.

This chain uses TRBV5-1 with TRBJ2-1; TRBD1 matches at 7 bases. Trimming removed 0 bases from V and 0 bases from J; junction bases left unmatched: 3. The CDR3 spans 16 residues. Germline V gene sequence: CDR1 SGHRS, CDR2 YFSETQ. The CDR3 region is CASSLAGTASYNEQFF. Written as DNA, the CDR3 is TGCGCCAGCAGCTTGGCAGGGACAGCCTCCTACAATGAGCAGTTCTTC.

The chain is built from TRBV27 and TRBJ1-2; possibly TRBD1 for D (5 bases). V lost 4 bases, J lost 4 bases, and 19 bases lay in between. Per germline, CDR1 MNHEY and CDR2 SMNVEV (reference sequence). The CDR3 extends over 16 amino acids. CDR3 nucleotide sequence: TGTGCCAGCAGTTCCCACGGGCAGGGAAGAGGCTATGGCTACACCTTC. This sequence encodes CASSSHGQGRGYGYTF.

V and J are TRBV5-1 and TRBJ2-7, with D perhaps matching TRBD2 (7 bases). Germline V gives CDR1 SGHRS, CDR2 YFSETQ. Trimming pared 4 bases from V and 3 bases from J, leaving 14 bases between. The CDR3 spans 14 residues. In DNA form, the CDR3 reads TGCGCCAGCAGCATGAGGGGGGGGGACTACGAGCAGTACTTC. Residues: CASSMRGGDYEQYF.

The CDR3 loop is CSSDDLSGTYNEQFF. CDR3 DNA: TGCAGCTCAGACGACCTTAGCGGGACCTACAATGAGCAGTTCTTC. The V and J genes are TRBV29-1 and TRBJ2-1; 8 nucleotides match TRBD2. J was trimmed by 2 bases and V by 8 bases; bases with no gene match: 11. Germline V gives CDR1 SQVTM, CDR2 ANQGSEA. The CDR3 runs to 15 residues.

V usage is TRBV28 and J usage is TRBJ2-7; a weak D match, TRBD2 (7 bases). The CDR3 consists of 16 residues. The V gene lost 2 bases and the J gene lost 1 base, with 15 bases spanning the gap. Germline V lookup: CDR1 MDHEN, CDR2 SYDVKM. CDR3 protein: CASSLRGGGPSYEQYF. CDR3 in DNA: TGTGCCAGCAGTTTAAGGGGAGGGGGACCTTCCTACGAGCAGTACTTC.

A note on this clonotype: A junction boundary mismatches the germline segment, possibly from a read error. This rearrangement joins TRBV7-3 to TRBJ2-2; perhaps D is TRBD1 or TRBD2 (5 bases each). The CDR3 consists of 13 residues. Germline V CDR1 and CDR2: SGHTA, FQGTGA. The CDR3 DNA reads TGTGCCAGCAGCGGCCCAGGGACCGGGGAGCTGTCTTTT. It translates to CASSGPGTGELSF.

This clonotype occurred a few times. The rearrangement links TRBV15 to TRBJ2-7; D gene unclear. This CDR3 has 12 amino acids. V was cut by 3 bases and J by 1 base, with 4 bases left in between. Germline assignment: CDR1 LNHNV and CDR2 YYDKDF (reference sequence). The CDR3 loop is CATSSSSYEQYF. CDR3 DNA: TGTGCCACCAGCAGTTCATCCTACGAGCAGTACTTC. Full variable domain (outside the CDR3, taken from reference TRBV15 and TRBJ2-7): DAMVIQNPRYQVTQFGKPVTLSCSQTLNHNVMYWYQQKSSQAPKLLFHYYDKDFNNEADTPDNFQSRRPNTSFCFLDIRSPGLGDTAMYLCATSSSSYEQYFGPGTRLTVT.

J is TRBJ2-7 and V is TRBV5-1; unclear D gene. The CDR3 sequence is 13 residues long. Trimming pared 1 base from V and 2 bases from J, leaving 7 bases between. CDR1 is SGHRS and CDR2 is YFSETQ in the germline V gene. Written as DNA, the CDR3 is TGCGCCAGCAGCTTGTCTTTCCCCTACGAGCAGTACTTC. Its translation: CASSLSFPYEQYF.

V gene TRBV10-3 combines with J gene TRBJ2-1; D possibly corresponds to TRBD1 (5 bases). The CDR3 consists of 16 residues. Per the germline V gene, CDR1 is ENHRY and CDR2 is SYGVKD. V gave up 0 bases and J gave up 4 bases, with 13 bases separating them. CDR3 nucleotide sequence: TGTGCCATCAGTGAGTCGGGGCAGCCCGTATACAATGAGCAGTTCTTC. It translates to CAISESGQPVYNEQFF.

The rearrangement joins TRBV7-9 to TRBJ2-7; D is ambiguous. CDR1 SEHNR and CDR2 FQNEAQ come from the germline V gene (reference sequence). Trimming took off 5 bases at V and 5 bases at J, with 10 bases between the two ends. The CDR3 spans 12 residues. CDR3 amino acids: CASSRAKDEQYF. DNA for the CDR3: TGTGCCAGCAGCCGAGCTAAGGACGAGCAGTACTTC. The complete variable domain, with remaining parts taken from reference TRBV7-9 and TRBJ2-7, reads DTGVSQNPRHKITKRGQNVTFRCDPISEHNRLYWYRQTLGQGPEFLTYFQNEAQLEKSRLLSDRFSAERPKGSFSTLEIQRTEQGDSAMYLCASSRAKDEQYFGPGTRLTVT.

The chain combines TRBV20-1 with TRBJ2-7; D is possibly TRBD2 (6 bases). Trimming cost V 0 bases and J 6 bases, with 15 bases left between them. The V gene's germline CDR1 is DFQATT and CDR2 SNEGSKA (reference sequence). The CDR3 is 14 amino acids. The CDR3 region is CSARDSVGGVEQYF. CDR3 in DNA: TGCAGTGCTAGAGATTCGGTAGGAGGGGTCGAGCAGTACTTC.

This chain links TRBV9 with TRBJ2-1, with unresolved D. CDR3 length: 12 residues. The V and J ends lost 0 bases and 9 bases respectively, with 7 bases between them. Germline lookup yields CDR1 SGDLS and CDR2 YYNGEE. The CDR3 sequence is CASSVDQAEQFF. The CDR3 DNA reads as TGTGCCAGCAGCGTAGACCAGGCTGAGCAGTTCTTC. The full variable domain, completed using reference TRBV9 and TRBJ2-1, is DSGVTQTPKHLITATGQRVTLRCSPRSGDLSVYWYQQSLDQGLQFLIQYYNGEERAKGNILERFSAQQFPDLHSELNLSSLELGDSALYFCASSVDQAEQFFGPGTRLTVL.

The J gene is TRBJ2-7, the V gene TRBV27; D is possibly TRBD2 (5 bases). Per the germline V gene, CDR1 is MNHEY and CDR2 is SMNVEV (reference sequence). Trimming took 4 bases from V and 4 from J, leaving 20 bases between them. This CDR3 region has 16 residues. For the CDR3, the DNA is TGTGCCAGCAGTTGCTCAGGACTCCATAACTGGTACGAGCAGTACTTC. It codes for CASSCSGLHNWYEQYF.

The chain employs TRBV28 and TRBJ2-1; 10 bases are a match to TRBD2. After removal of 8 bases from V and 3 bases from J, the junction contained 7 bases not matched to a gene. In germline, CDR1 is MDHEN, CDR2 SYDVKM. The CDR3 runs 15 residues. The CDR3 region has the DNA TGTGCCAGCCGGTCTAGCGGGAGTAACTACAATGAGCAGTTCTTC. This sequence encodes CASRSSGSNYNEQFF.

This chain joins TRBV20-1 and TRBJ1-4; no definite D call. The CDR3 contains 12 residues. V gave up 4 bases and J gave up 8 bases, with 11 bases separating them. CDR1 and CDR2 (germline): DFQATT, SNEGSKA (reference sequence). The DNA of the CDR3 is TGCAGTGCTACGCCCAACAGAGAAAAACTGTTTTTT. It specifies CSATPNREKLFF.

The chain carries TRBV28 and TRBJ2-1, with 8 positions matching TRBD2. The CDR3 runs 15 residues. The germline CDR1 and CDR2 sequences are MDHEN and SYDVKM. Trimming took 6 bases from V and 4 from J; bases not matched to a gene: 8. The CDR3 sequence is CASSPGGGMYNEQFF. Written as DNA, the CDR3 is TGTGCCAGCAGCCCGGGAGGGGGGATGTACAATGAGCAGTTCTTC. Using reference TRBV28 and TRBJ2-1 for the parts outside the CDR3, the full variable domain is DVKVTQSSRYLVKRTGEKVFLECVQDMDHENMFWYRQDPGLGLRLIYFSYDVKMKEKGDIPEGYSVSREKKERFSLILESASTNQTSMYLCASSPGGGMYNEQFFGPGTRLTVL.

This rearrangement joins TRBV19 to TRBJ2-1; possibly TRBD1 or TRBD2 for D (5 bases each). Deletions cut 7 bases from V and 3 bases from J, with 16 bases between. This CDR3 contains 15 residues. Germline loops: CDR1 LNHDA, CDR2 SQIVND (reference sequence). The CDR3 DNA reads as TGTGCCAGTACCCAAGGTGGGGGTAGCTACAATGAGCAGTTCTTC. Encoded protein: CASTQGGGSYNEQFF.